Listed here are 25 T cell receptor beta chains from one sample, sequenced in a study of shared clonotypes between healthy human individuals. Clones were read by immunoSEQ multiplex PCR, and TCRdb kept only the in-frame ones, dropping some. The table shows about 1.1 million clones, with around 78% occurring only once. Sequencing input: memory CD4+ T cells from PBMCs. Subset denoted: CD45RA-negative fraction. These receptors all stem from a young man in good health. Some clones in this sample may be carry-over from other donors' samples.

The chain couples TRBV30 to TRBJ2-1; D possibly corresponds to TRBD2 (7 bases). The V gene lost 4 bases and the J gene lost 9 bases, with 16 bases spanning the gap. Germline V gene sequence: CDR1 GTSNPN, CDR2 SVGIG (reference sequence). This CDR3 contains 13 residues. CDR3 DNA: TGTGCCTGGATTCCTCGGGGGGCCGCTGAGCAGTTCTTC. This gives the protein CAWIPRGAAEQFF.

For the CDR3, the DNA is TGTGCCAGCAGTTATGCACCAGCGGTCTCCTACGAGCAGTACTTC. Protein: CASSYAPAVSYEQYF. The chain is built from TRBV6-5 and TRBJ2-7; TRBD2 might be the D (5 bases). From germline, CDR1 is MNHEY and CDR2 SVGAGI. The CDR3 has 15 residues. Trimming removed 3 bases at V and 0 bases at J, with 12 bases between.

J is TRBJ2-7 and V is TRBV5-8, with D perhaps matching TRBD2 (6 bases). The ends were cut back, 4 bases at V and 1 base at J, with 15 bases in the middle. The germline gives CDR1 SGHTS, CDR2 YDEGEE. The length of the CDR3 is 15 residues. The CDR3 DNA sequence: TGTGCCAGCAGCCCGAGGCAGCGGGTTTCCTACGAGCAGTACTTC. Protein: CASSPRQRVSYEQYF.

The chain links TRBV6-5 to TRBJ2-1; D may be TRBD1 (6 bases). The CDR3 extends over 15 amino acids. Germline V CDR1 and CDR2: MNHEY, SVGAGI. Trimming stripped 5 bases from V and 4 bases from J, with 15 bases between. DNA for the CDR3: TGTGCCAGCAGTCGAAATTCAGGGGCATACAATGAGCAGTTCTTC. Protein product: CASSRNSGAYNEQFF.

This chain links TRBV5-1 with TRBJ1-2; TRBD1 is a possible D gene (5 bases). V lost 3 bases and J 1 base, leaving 10 bases between the germline ends. Germline V gene data show CDR1 as SGHRS and CDR2 as YFSETQ. This CDR3 comprises 14 residues. CDR3 bases: TGCGCCAGCAGCTGGACGGACAATAACTATGGCTACACCTTC. Translation gives CASSWTDNNYGYTF.

This chain links TRBV7-6 with TRBJ2-7, with D possibly being TRBD1 or TRBD2 (5 bases each). CDR3 length: 15 amino acids. CDR1 is SGHVS and CDR2 is FNYEAQ in the germline V gene. V was cut by 0 bases and J by 3 bases, with 12 bases left in between. CDR3 residues: CASSLAPGRSYEQYF. For the CDR3, the DNA is TGTGCCAGCAGCTTAGCCCCGGGACGGAGCTACGAGCAGTACTTC.

CDR3 residues: CASSLQGAQGEQYF. CDR3 in DNA: TGCGCCAGCAGCTTACAGGGGGCGCAGGGCGAGCAGTACTTC. The chain uses TRBV5-1 and TRBJ2-7; TRBD1 agrees at 9 bases. The V gene end was trimmed by 2 bases and the J gene end by 6 bases; junction bases not matched to a gene: 6. This CDR3 contains 14 residues. Germline CDR1 reads SGHRS; CDR2 reads YFSETQ.

This clone is a singleton in its sample. The CDR3 DNA is TGTGCCAGCAGTACACAGGGGGCGGACTATGGCTACACCTTC. It yields the protein CASSTQGADYGYTF. The V call is TRBV2, the J call TRBJ1-2; 9 bases align to TRBD1. The CDR3 length is 14 residues. The junction had 4 bases not matched to a gene; V was cut back by 5 bases and J by 3 bases. Per germline, CDR1 SNHLY and CDR2 FYNNEI.

The V call is TRBV11-2, the J call TRBJ1-2, with no clear D. CDR3 length: 14 residues. Per the germline V gene, CDR1 is SGHAT and CDR2 is FQNNGV. Trimming removed 3 bases from V and 4 bases from J, with 12 bases in between. The CDR3 loop reads CASSFRGTLYGYTF. The CDR3 DNA is TGTGCCAGCAGCTTCCGCGGAACTCTCTATGGCTACACCTTC.

The gene calls are TRBV28 and TRBJ2-1; 9 positions agree with TRBD2. V shed 3 bases and J 3 bases; nucleotides not matched to a gene: 3. This CDR3 has 15 residues. Germline V gene data show CDR1 as MDHEN and CDR2 as SYDVKM. CDR3 sequence (DNA): TGTGCCAGCAGTTTGCGGGGGGGCCTCTACAATGAGCAGTTCTTC. Protein sequence: CASSLRGGLYNEQFF. The whole variable domain, filled in from reference TRBV28 and TRBJ2-1, reads DVKVTQSSRYLVKRTGEKVFLECVQDMDHENMFWYRQDPGLGLRLIYFSYDVKMKEKGDIPEGYSVSREKKERFSLILESASTNQTSMYLCASSLRGGLYNEQFFGPGTRLTVL.

This clone has a single count. The rearrangement uses TRBV29-1 and TRBJ1-1, with D maybe TRBD1 (5 bases). Germline V gene data show CDR1 as SQVTM and CDR2 as ANQGSEA. The CDR3 is 14 residues long. The V end lost 2 bases, the J end lost 1 base, and 11 bases lay between the germline ends. DNA of the CDR3: TGCAGCGTTGAAATCCAGGGCGGGAACACTGAAGCTTTCTTT. As protein: CSVEIQGGNTEAFF.

The chain links TRBV29-1 to TRBJ1-2; D is uncertain. CDR1 is SQVTM, CDR2 ANQGSEA, per germline. This CDR3 region has 16 residues. Trimming removed 5 bases from V and 0 bases from J, with 19 bases in between. As DNA, the CDR3 is TGCAGCGTTAAAGCCCCCCTCGGGATTCCTAACTATGGCTACACCTTC. Residues: CSVKAPLGIPNYGYTF.

This sequence joins TRBV5-6 and TRBJ1-1, with D perhaps TRBD1 (6 bases). CDR1 and CDR2 (germline): SGHDT, YYEEEE. Trimming stripped 4 bases from V and 5 bases from J, with 18 bases between. This CDR3 has 15 residues. The CDR3 sequence: CASSTTGLLGTEAFF. DNA of the CDR3: TGTGCCAGCAGCACCACAGGGCTACTGGGTACTGAAGCTTTCTTT.

This clone has ten or more counts. The chain couples TRBV4-3 to TRBJ2-7; 9 bases align to TRBD2. CDR1 is LGHNA and CDR2 is YSLEER in the germline V gene. Unmatched junction bases numbered 3, after V lost 3 bases and J lost 0 bases. CDR3 length equals 15 residues. The CDR3 sequence is CASSQNSGSSYEQYF. CDR3 DNA: TGCGCCAGCAGCCAGAATAGCGGGAGCTCCTACGAGCAGTACTTC.

V is TRBV13 and J is TRBJ2-1; TRBD2 matches 9 bases. J was trimmed by 4 bases and V by 4 bases; bases with no gene match: 8. This CDR3 is built from 16 residues. CDR1 is PRHDT, CDR2 FYEKMQ, per germline (reference sequence). CDR3 sequence reads: CASSSRAGGPYNEQFF. The CDR3 DNA reads TGTGCCAGCAGCTCCCGAGCGGGAGGACCATACAATGAGCAGTTCTTC.

This chain uses TRBV30 with TRBJ2-3; 8 bases align to TRBD2. Looked up from germline, CDR1 is GTSNPN and CDR2 is SVGIG (reference sequence). This CDR3 is built from 15 residues. Trimming at V came to 0 bases and at J to 4 bases, leaving 6 bases not matched to a gene. Here the CDR3 reads CAWSVQAGASDTQYF. In DNA, the CDR3 is TGTGCCTGGAGTGTACAAGCGGGAGCGTCAGATACGCAGTATTTT.

The chain joins TRBV5-1 to TRBJ2-5, with a weak D call TRBD2 (6 bases). Trimming removed 4 bases at V and 2 bases at J, with 15 bases between. The CDR3 totals 15 residues. CDR1 and CDR2 from the germline V gene are SGHRS and YFSETQ. The chain's CDR3 is CASSEATTRQETQYF. The CDR3, as DNA: TGCGCCAGCAGCGAAGCAACGACTAGACAAGAGACCCAGTACTTC.

This chain uses TRBV27 with TRBJ2-1, with 12 positions matching TRBD2. V was clipped by 0 bases and J by 15 bases; unmatched bases: 9. The length of the CDR3 is 15 residues. Germline CDR1 reads MNHEY; CDR2 reads SMNVEV (reference sequence). CDR3 sequence (DNA): TGTGCCAGCAGTTTATCGTCTAGCGGGAGGGCCGGGTCGTTCTTC. Protein: CASSLSSSGRAGSFF.

This chain links TRBV18 with TRBJ2-5; perhaps D is TRBD1 or TRBD2 (5 bases each). The length of the CDR3 is 17 residues. The V gene lost 4 bases and the J gene lost 5 bases, with 23 bases spanning the gap. Germline V CDR1 and CDR2: KGHSH, LQKENI. The CDR3: CASSLPPGRPEGETQYF. For the CDR3, the DNA is TGTGCCAGCTCACTTCCCCCGGGACGCCCCGAAGGCGAGACCCAGTACTTC.

This clone appeared many times. The CDR3 region has the DNA TGCGCCAGCAGCTTGGGAGGGTCCCCCTACAATGAGCAGTTCTTC. Protein: CASSLGGSPYNEQFF. This chain connects TRBV5-1 to TRBJ2-1, with D possibly matching TRBD2 (5 bases). Germline V gene lookup returns CDR1 SGHRS and CDR2 YFSETQ. The CDR3 has 15 residues. Trimming left V 0 bases short and J 2 bases short, with 9 bases between.

The chain recombines TRBV2 with TRBJ2-6; TRBD1 might be the D (6 bases). Germline V gene sequence: CDR1 SNHLY, CDR2 FYNNEI. Trimming took 6 bases from V and 3 from J, leaving 12 bases between them. The CDR3 is made up of 15 amino acids. The DNA for the CDR3 is TGTGCCAGCAGCTTCGCAGGGGATGGGGCCAACGTCCTGACTTTC. Its protein product is CASSFAGDGANVLTF. Supplemented by reference TRBV2 and TRBJ2-6, the full variable domain reads EPEVTQTPSHQVTQMGQEVILRCVPISNHLYFYWYRQILGQKVEFLVSFYNNEISEKSEIFDDQFSVERPDGSNFTLKIRSTKLEDSAMYFCASSFAGDGANVLTFGAGSRLTVL.

V is TRBV28 and J is TRBJ2-3, with 10 bases that match TRBD2. Germline CDR1 is MDHEN and CDR2 is SYDVKM. Trimming removed 3 bases from V and 1 base from J; junction bases left unmatched: 10. There are 18 residues in the CDR3. CDR3 in DNA: TGTGCCAGCAGTTTGCAATTTAGGACTAGCGGCCGCACAGATACGCAGTATTTT. As protein: CASSLQFRTSGRTDTQYF. Drawing the rest from reference TRBV28 and TRBJ2-3, the complete variable domain is DVKVTQSSRYLVKRTGEKVFLECVQDMDHENMFWYRQDPGLGLRLIYFSYDVKMKEKGDIPEGYSVSREKKERFSLILESASTNQTSMYLCASSLQFRTSGRTDTQYFGPGTRLTVL.

This sequence joins TRBV28 and TRBJ2-2; 8 bases match TRBD2. Per the germline V gene, CDR1 is MDHEN and CDR2 is SYDVKM. Trimming cost V 6 bases and J 5 bases; bases outside gene matches: 11. This CDR3 is built from 16 residues. This CDR3 reads CASRTSRQRETGELFF. CDR3 nucleotides: TGTGCCAGCAGGACCTCGCGGCAGCGGGAGACCGGGGAGCTGTTTTTT.

This rearrangement joins TRBV5-1 to TRBJ1-1, with D tentatively TRBD1 (5 bases). In germline, CDR1 is SGHRS, CDR2 YFSETQ. The CDR3 loop spans 14 amino acids. V lost 1 base to trimming and J lost 5 bases, with 12 bases between them. The CDR3 sequence is CASSLNGADTEAFF. CDR3 sequence (DNA): TGCGCCAGCAGCTTGAACGGGGCGGATACTGAAGCTTTCTTT. Looking up the rest from reference TRBV5-1 and TRBJ1-1 gives the full variable domain: KAGVTQTPRYLIKTRGQQVTLSCSPISGHRSVSWYQQTPGQGLQFLFEYFSETQRNKGNFPGRFSGRQFSNSRSEMNVSTLELGDSALYLCASSLNGADTEAFFGQGTRLTVV.

The rearrangement links TRBV5-1 to TRBJ2-3, with D perhaps matching TRBD2 (5 bases). Trimming pared 0 bases from V and 2 bases from J, leaving 10 bases between. CDR1 SGHRS and CDR2 YFSETQ come from the germline V gene. The CDR3 is 15 residues long. This CDR3 reads CASSLVRENTDTQYF. The DNA of the CDR3 is TGCGCCAGCAGCTTGGTTCGGGAAAACACAGATACGCAGTATTTT.